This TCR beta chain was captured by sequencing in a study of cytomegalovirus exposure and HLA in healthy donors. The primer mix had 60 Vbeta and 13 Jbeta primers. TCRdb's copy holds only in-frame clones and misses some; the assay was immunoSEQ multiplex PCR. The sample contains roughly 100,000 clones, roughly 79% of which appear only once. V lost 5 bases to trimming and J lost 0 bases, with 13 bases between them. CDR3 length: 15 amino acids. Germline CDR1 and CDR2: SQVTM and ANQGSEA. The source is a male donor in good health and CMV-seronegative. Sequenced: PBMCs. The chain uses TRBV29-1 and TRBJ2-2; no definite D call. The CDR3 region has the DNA TGCAGCGTTCGGCAGGCTTTTTCGAACACCGGGGAGCTGTTTTTT. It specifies CSVRQAFSNTGELFF.